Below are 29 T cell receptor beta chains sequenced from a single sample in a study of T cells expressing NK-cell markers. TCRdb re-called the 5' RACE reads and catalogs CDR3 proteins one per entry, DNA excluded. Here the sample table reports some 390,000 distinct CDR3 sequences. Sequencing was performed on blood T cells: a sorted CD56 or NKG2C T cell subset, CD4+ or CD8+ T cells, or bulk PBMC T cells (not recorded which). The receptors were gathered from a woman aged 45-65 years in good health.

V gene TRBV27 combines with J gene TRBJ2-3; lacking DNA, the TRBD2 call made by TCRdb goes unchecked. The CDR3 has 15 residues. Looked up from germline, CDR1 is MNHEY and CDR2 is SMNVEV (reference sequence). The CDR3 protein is CASSLIAGGRDTQYF.

CDR3 sequence reads: CASSKGVRYNEQFF. The chain employs TRBV19 and TRBJ2-1; TCRdb picks TRBD1, but there is no DNA to check that call. The germline V gene has CDR1 LNHDA and CDR2 SQIVND (reference sequence). This CDR3 is built from 14 residues.

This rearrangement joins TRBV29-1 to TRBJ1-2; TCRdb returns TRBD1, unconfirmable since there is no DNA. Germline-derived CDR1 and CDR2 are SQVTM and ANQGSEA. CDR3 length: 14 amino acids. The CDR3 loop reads CSVVVTGIDYGYTF. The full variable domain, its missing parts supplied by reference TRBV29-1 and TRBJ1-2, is SAVISQKPSRDICQRGTSLTIQCQVDSQVTMMFWYRQQPGQSLTLIATANQGSEATYESGFVIDKFPISRPNLTFSTLTVSNMSPEDSSIYLCSVVVTGIDYGYTFGSGTRLTVV.

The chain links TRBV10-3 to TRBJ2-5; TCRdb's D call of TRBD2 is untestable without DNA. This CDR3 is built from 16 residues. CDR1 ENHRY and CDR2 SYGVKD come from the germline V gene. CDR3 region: CAISDFSGRSQETQYF.

This chain's CDR3 is CASSLANLRRAQETQYF. The rearrangement uses TRBV7-8 and TRBJ2-5; the TRBD1 assignment by TCRdb is unverifiable without DNA. Germline CDR1 SGHVS, CDR2 FQNEAQ. The CDR3 consists of 17 residues.

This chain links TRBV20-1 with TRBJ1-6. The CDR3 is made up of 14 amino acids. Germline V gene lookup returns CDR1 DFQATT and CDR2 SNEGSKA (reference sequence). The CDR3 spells CSASINDYNSPLHF.

The CDR3 region is CASSVERTNEQFF. The chain employs TRBV2 and TRBJ2-1. Germline CDR1 SNHLY, CDR2 FYNNEI. This CDR3 spans 13 amino acids. The complete variable domain, with remaining parts taken from reference TRBV2 and TRBJ2-1, reads EPEVTQTPSHQVTQMGQEVILRCVPISNHLYFYWYRQILGQKVEFLVSFYNNEISEKSEIFDDQFSVERPDGSNFTLKIRSTKLEDSAMYFCASSVERTNEQFFGPGTRLTVL.

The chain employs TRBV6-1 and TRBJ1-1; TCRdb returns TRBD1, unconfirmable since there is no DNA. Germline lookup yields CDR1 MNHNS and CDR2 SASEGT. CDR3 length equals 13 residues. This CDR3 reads CASSEAGGSPAFF.

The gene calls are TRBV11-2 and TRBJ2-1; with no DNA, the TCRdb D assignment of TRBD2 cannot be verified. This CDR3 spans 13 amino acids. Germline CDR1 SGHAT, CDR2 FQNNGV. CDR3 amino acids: CASSGRDYPEQFF.

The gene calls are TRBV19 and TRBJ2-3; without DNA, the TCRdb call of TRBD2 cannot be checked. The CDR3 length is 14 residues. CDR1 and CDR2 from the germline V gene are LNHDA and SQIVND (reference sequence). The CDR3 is CASKPGGPSDTQYF.

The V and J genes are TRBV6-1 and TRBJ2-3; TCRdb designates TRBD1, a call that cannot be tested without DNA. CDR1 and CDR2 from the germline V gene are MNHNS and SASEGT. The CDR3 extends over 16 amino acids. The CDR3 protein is CASSPRGGPQSDTQYF.

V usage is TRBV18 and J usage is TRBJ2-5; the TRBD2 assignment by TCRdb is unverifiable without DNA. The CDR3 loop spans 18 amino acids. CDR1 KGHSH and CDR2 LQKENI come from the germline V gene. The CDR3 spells CASSPMPSGSPVQETQYF.

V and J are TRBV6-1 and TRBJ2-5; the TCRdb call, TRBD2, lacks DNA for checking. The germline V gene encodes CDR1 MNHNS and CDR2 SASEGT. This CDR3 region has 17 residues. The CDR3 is CASPQRASGREGETQYF.

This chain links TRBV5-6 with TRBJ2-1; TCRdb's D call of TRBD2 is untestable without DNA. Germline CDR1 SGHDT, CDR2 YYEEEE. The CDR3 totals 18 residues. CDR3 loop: CASSPITSGRAGNNEQFF.

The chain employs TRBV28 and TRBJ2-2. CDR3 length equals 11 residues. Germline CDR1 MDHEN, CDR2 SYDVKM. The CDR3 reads CASAEDGELFF. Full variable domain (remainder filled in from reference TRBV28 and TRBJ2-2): DVKVTQSSRYLVKRTGEKVFLECVQDMDHENMFWYRQDPGLGLRLIYFSYDVKMKEKGDIPEGYSVSREKKERFSLILESASTNQTSMYLCASAEDGELFFGEGSRLTVL.

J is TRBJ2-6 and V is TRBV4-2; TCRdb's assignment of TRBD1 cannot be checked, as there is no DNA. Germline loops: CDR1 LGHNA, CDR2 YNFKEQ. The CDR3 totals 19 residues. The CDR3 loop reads CASSHERTGGTSGANVLTF.

CDR3 residues: CASSLERGTDTQYF. V and J are TRBV5-1 and TRBJ2-3; as DNA is missing, the TRBD2 call by TCRdb cannot be tested. Germline assignment: CDR1 SGHRS and CDR2 YFSETQ. The CDR3 has 14 residues.

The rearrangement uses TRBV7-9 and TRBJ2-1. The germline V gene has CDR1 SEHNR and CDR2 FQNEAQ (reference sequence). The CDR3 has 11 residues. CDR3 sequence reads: CASSLGAEQFF.

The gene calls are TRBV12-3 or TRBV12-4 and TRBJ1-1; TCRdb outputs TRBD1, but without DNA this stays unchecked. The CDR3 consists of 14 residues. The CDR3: CASSLDRVDTEAFF.

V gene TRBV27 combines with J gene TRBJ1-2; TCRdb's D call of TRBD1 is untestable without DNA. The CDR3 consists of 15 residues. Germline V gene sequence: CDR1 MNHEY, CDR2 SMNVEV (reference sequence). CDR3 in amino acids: CASSLSLGGGLPYTF.

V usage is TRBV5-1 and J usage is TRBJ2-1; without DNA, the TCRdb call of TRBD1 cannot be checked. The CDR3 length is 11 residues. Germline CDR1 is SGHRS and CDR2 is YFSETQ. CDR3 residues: CASRVGQNEFF.

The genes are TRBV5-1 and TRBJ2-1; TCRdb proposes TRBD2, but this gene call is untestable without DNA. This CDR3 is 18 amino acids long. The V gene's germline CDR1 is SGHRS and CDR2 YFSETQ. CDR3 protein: CASSLAGSVAGGPGEQFF.

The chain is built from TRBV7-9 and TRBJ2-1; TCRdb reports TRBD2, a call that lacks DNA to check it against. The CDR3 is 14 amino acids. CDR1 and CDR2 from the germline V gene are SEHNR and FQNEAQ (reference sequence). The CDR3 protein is CASSALTSKDEQFF.

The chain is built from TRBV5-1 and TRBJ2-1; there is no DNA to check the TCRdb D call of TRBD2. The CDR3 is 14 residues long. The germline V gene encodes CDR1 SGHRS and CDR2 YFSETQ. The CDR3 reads CASSDREGNNEQFF.

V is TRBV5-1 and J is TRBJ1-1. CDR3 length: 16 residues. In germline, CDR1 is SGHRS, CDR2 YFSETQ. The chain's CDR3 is CASSLGSGIMNTEAFF.

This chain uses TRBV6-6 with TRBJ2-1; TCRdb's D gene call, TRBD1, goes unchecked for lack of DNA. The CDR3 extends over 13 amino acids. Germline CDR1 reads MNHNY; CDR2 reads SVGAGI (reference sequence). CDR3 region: CASSPNQGDEQFF.

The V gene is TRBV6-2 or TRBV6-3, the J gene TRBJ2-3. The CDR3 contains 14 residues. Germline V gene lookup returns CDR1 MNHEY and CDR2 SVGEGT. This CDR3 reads CASEGRTSTDTQYF.

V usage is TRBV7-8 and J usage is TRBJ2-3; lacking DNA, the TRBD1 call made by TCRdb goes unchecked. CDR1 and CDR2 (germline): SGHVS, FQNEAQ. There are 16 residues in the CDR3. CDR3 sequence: CASSLDRGLGPDTQYF. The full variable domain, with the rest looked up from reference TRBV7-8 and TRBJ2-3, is GAGVSQSPRYKVAKRGQDVALRCDPISGHVSLFWYQQALGQGPEFLTYFQNEAQLDKSGLPSDRFFAERPEGSVSTLKIQRTQQEDSAVYLCASSLDRGLGPDTQYFGPGTRLTVL.

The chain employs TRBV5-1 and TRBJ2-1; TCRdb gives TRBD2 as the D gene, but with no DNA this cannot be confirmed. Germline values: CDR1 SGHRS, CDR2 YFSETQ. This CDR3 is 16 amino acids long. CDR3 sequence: CASSLVGSGSFDEQFF.